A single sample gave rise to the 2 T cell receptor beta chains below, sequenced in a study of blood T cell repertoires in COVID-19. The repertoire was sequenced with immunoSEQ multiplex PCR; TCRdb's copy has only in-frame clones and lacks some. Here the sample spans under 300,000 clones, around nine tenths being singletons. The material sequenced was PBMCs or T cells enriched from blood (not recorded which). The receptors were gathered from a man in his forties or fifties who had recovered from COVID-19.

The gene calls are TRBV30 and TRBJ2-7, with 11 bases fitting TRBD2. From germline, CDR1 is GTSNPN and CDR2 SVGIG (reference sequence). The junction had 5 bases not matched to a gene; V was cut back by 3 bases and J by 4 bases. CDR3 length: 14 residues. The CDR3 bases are TGTGCCTGGAGACGTAGCGGGGGGGCATACGAGCAGTACTTC. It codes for CAWRRSGGAYEQYF.

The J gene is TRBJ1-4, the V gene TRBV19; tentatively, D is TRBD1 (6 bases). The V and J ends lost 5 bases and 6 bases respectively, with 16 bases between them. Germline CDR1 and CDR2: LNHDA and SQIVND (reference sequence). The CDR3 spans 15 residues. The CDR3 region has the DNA TGTGCCAGTAGTCAGCAGGGGAATAGGGATGAAAAACTGTTTTTT. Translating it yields CASSQQGNRDEKLFF. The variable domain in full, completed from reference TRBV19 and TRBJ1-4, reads DGGITQSPKYLFRKEGQNVTLSCEQNLNHDAMYWYRQDPGQGLRLIYYSQIVNDFQKGDIAEGYSVSREKKESFPLTVTSAQKNPTAFYLCASSQQGNRDEKLFFGSGTQLSVL.